This paragraph reports one TCR beta chain. Its antigen remains unknown. For the second PCR, which ran for 7 to 11 cycles, a sample-barcoded 5' primer and a J-beta primer mix were used. MiXCR was run by TCRdb on the 5' RACE reads, yielding one entry per CDR3 protein. Found here are about 810,000 distinct CDR3 sequences, 36% of them singletons; the top ten hold under 15%. This sample was taken from a study of blood T cells in healthy people across ages. Study outcomes and limitations: Diversity figures derived from one million T cells were judged to underestimate the true value.

This CDR3 has 12 amino acids. Germline-derived CDR1 and CDR2 are ENHRY and SYGVKD. V gave up 4 bases and J gave up 2 bases, with 5 bases separating them. V usage is TRBV10-3 and J usage is TRBJ1-1; D remains unclear. The TCR sequence derives from a man in his late teens or twenties in good health. Source material: blood. Here the CDR3 reads CAISGYNTEAFF. CDR3 nucleotides: TGTGCCATCAGTGGATATAACACTGAAGCTTTCTTT.